Only a few counts were recorded for the clone carrying this TCR beta chain. TCRdb re-derived calls from the 5' RACE reads in MiXCR, one entry per CDR3 protein. This sample carries 25,000 to 30,000 distinct CDR3 sequences, around 4.2% of them seen once, and the ten largest clones take about 4.2%. This specimen belongs to a study of early T cells in non-severe SARS-CoV-2 infection. Study context: The input, bulk RNA from unsorted whole blood, was sequenced, and chains were unpaired.

Material: whole blood. This receptor was obtained from an adult who was a healthcare worker with PCR-confirmed SARS-CoV-2 infection or an uninfected control (not recorded which).

The CDR3 nucleotides read TGTGCCAGCAGCCCGACAAATTCCTTGACTAGCACAGATACGCAGTATTTT. Translation: CASSPTNSLTSTDTQYF. The chain couples TRBV9 to TRBJ2-3; no clear D. The CDR3 runs 17 residues. The V end lost 4 bases, the J end lost 0 bases, and 18 bases lay between the germline ends. Germline V gene data show CDR1 as SGDLS and CDR2 as YYNGEE.